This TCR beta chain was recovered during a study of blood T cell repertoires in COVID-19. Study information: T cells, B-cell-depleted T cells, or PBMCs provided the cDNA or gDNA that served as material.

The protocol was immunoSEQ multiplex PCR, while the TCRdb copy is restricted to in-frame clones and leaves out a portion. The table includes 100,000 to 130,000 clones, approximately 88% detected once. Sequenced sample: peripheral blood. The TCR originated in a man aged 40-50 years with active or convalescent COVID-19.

The CDR3 coding sequence is TGTGCCTGGGGGCCAACTAATGAAAAACTGTTTTTT. It translates to CAWGPTNEKLFF. This chain joins TRBV2 and TRBJ1-4; tentative D call: TRBD1 (6 bases). The CDR3 covers 12 residues. Germline lookup yields CDR1 SNHLY and CDR2 FYNNEI. The V end lost 11 bases, the J end lost 0 bases, and 7 bases lay between the germline ends.